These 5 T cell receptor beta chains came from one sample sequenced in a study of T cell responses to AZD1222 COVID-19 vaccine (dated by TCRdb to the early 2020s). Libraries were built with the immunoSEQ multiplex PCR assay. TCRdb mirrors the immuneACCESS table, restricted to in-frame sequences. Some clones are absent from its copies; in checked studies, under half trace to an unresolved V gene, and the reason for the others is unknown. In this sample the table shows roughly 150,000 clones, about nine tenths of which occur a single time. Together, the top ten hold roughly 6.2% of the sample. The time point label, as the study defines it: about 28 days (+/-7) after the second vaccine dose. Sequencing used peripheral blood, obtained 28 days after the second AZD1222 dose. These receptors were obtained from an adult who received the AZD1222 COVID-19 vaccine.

The CDR3 here is CATSDSARVNEKLFF. The CDR3 DNA follows: TGTGCCACCAGTGATTCGGCCAGGGTTAATGAAAAACTGTTTTTT. The chain links TRBV24-1 to TRBJ1-4, with D possibly matching TRBD1 (5 bases). The V gene lost 2 bases and the J gene lost 4 bases, with 10 bases spanning the gap. CDR3 length equals 15 residues. Germline loops: CDR1 KGHDR, CDR2 SFDVKD.

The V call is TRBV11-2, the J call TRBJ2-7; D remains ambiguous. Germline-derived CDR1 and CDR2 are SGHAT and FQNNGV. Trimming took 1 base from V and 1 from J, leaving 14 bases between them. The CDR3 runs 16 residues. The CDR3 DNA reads TGTGCCAGCAGCTTAGTCATCCAGGCTCCGTCCTACGAGCAGTACTTC. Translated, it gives CASSLVIQAPSYEQYF.

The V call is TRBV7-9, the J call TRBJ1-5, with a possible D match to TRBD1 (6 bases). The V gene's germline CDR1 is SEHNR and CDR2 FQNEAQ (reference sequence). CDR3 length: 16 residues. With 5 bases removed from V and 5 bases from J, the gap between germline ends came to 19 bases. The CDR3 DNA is TGTGCCAGCAGCGATCTGCGGGACACCCTATATCAGCCCCAGCATTTT. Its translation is CASSDLRDTLYQPQHF.

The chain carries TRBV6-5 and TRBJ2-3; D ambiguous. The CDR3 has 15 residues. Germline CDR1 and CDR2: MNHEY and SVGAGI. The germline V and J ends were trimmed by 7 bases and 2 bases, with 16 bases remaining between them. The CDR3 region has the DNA TGTGCCAGCATTCTCCAGCTAGAAGTCACAGATACGCAGTATTTT. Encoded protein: CASILQLEVTDTQYF.

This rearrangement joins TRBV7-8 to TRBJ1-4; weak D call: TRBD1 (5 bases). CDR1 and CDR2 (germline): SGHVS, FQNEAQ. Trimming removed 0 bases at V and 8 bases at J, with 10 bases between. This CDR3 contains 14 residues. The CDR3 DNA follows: TGTGCCAGCAGCTTAGCCAGGGTAGGCGAAAAACTGTTTTTT. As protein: CASSLARVGEKLFF.